This T cell receptor beta chain was sequenced for a study of OX40 agonist ivuxolimab in advanced cancers. Study-level points and caveats: More expanded clones were found, on average, in CD8+ than in CD4+ T cells.

A note on this clone: The antigen is undetermined.

Germline V gene lookup returns CDR1 GTSNPN and CDR2 SVGIG (reference sequence). The CDR3 has 13 residues. V was cut by 2 bases and J by 2 bases, with 10 bases left in between. Generated by immunoSEQ multiplex PCR, the TCRdb table keeps only in-frame clones and is missing some. The sample has fewer than 65,000 clones; around 83% are singletons. The rearrangement joins TRBV30 to TRBJ2-7; the D gene is possibly TRBD1 (5 bases). Here the sequenced sample was CD4+ or CD8+ T cells sorted from blood, taken in a trial of the OX40 agonist ivuxolimab. The origin of this receptor is an adult with an advanced solid tumor such as melanoma, head and neck, liver or kidney cancer. In DNA form, the CDR3 reads TGTGCCTGGAGTTTCGACAGTCCCTACGAGCAGTACTTC. As protein: CAWSFDSPYEQYF. Variable domain in full (rest from reference TRBV30 and TRBJ2-7): SQTIHQWPATLVQPVGSPLSLECTVEGTSNPNLYWYRQAAGRGLQLLFYSVGIGQISSEVPQNLSASRPQDRQFILSSKKLLLSDSGFYLCAWSFDSPYEQYFGPGTRLTVT.